A selection of T cell receptor beta chains follows, all from one sample in a study of T cell responses to AZD1222 COVID-19 vaccine. Sequencing used immunoSEQ multiplex PCR; TCRdb keeps in-frame clones, though not all of them. The sample has about 130,000 clones; approximately 88% are singletons. The input for sequencing was peripheral blood, taken on day 0 of AZD1222 vaccination. Source of these receptors: an adult in good health. CDR3s include the opening cysteine and the closing phenylalanine or tryptophan. Each record gives: V gene, D gene, clone size, J gene, CDR3 protein, CDR3 DNA. The D gene is left open where the match is weak. The listing skips clone size in some rows; elsewhere it reads once, few, many or a size class.

v_gene: TRBV2
d_gene: NA
abundance: NA
j_gene: TRBJ1-5
CDR3aa: CASSEGALGQPQHF
CDR3nt: TGTGCCAGCAGTGAAGGGGCACTGGGTCAGCCCCAGCATTTT

v_gene: TRBV2
d_gene: NA
abundance: NA
j_gene: TRBJ2-7
CDR3aa: CASSAAGYEQYF
CDR3nt: TGTGCCAGCAGTGCCGCCGGGTACGAGCAGTACTTC

v_gene: TRBV5-6
d_gene: TRBD1
abundance: NA
j_gene: TRBJ1-6
CDR3aa: CASSPGQGSYNSPLHF
CDR3nt: TGTGCCAGCAGCCCGGGACAGGGCTCCTATAATTCACCCCTCCACTTT

v_gene: TRBV18
d_gene: NA
abundance: NA
j_gene: TRBJ1-3
CDR3aa: CASSPGKGNTIYF
CDR3nt: TGTGCCAGCTCACCGGGGAAAGGAAACACCATATATTTT

v_gene: TRBV10-3
d_gene: NA
abundance: NA
j_gene: TRBJ1-1
CDR3aa: CAISGAGRGEAFF
CDR3nt: TGTGCCATCAGTGGCGCAGGAAGAGGTGAAGCTTTCTTT

v_gene: TRBV10-2
d_gene: NA
abundance: NA
j_gene: TRBJ2-5
CDR3aa: CASSWQEETQYF
CDR3nt: TGCGCCAGCAGTTGGCAGGAGGAGACCCAGTACTTC

v_gene: TRBV18
d_gene: NA
abundance: once
j_gene: TRBJ1-6
CDR3aa: CASSPRSLNSPLHF
CDR3nt: TGTGCCAGCTCACCGAGGTCGTTAAATTCACCCCTCCACTTT

v_gene: TRBV5-1
d_gene: TRBD1
abundance: NA
j_gene: TRBJ2-3
CDR3aa: CASSSTGGITDTQYF
CDR3nt: TGCGCCAGCAGCTCGACAGGGGGAATTACAGATACGCAGTATTTT

v_gene: TRBV28
d_gene: NA
abundance: NA
j_gene: TRBJ1-3
CDR3aa: CASSLLGRNTIYF
CDR3nt: TGTGCCAGCAGTTTACTGGGAAGGAACACCATATATTTT

v_gene: TRBV7-7
d_gene: TRBD2
abundance: NA
j_gene: TRBJ2-2
CDR3aa: CASSLAGGPNTGELFF
CDR3nt: TGTGCTAGCAGCTTAGCGGGGGGGCCGAACACCGGGGAGCTGTTTTTT

v_gene: TRBV28
d_gene: TRBD1
abundance: NA
j_gene: TRBJ1-1
CDR3aa: CASRVRDRGAFF
CDR3nt: TGTGCCAGCAGGGTTAGGGACAGGGGAGCTTTCTTT

v_gene: TRBV2
d_gene: NA
abundance: NA
j_gene: TRBJ1-4
CDR3aa: CASRTGSTNEKLFF
CDR3nt: TGTGCCAGCAGGACAGGCTCAACTAATGAAAAACTGTTTTTT

v_gene: TRBV6-5
d_gene: NA
abundance: NA
j_gene: TRBJ1-2
CDR3aa: CASTPRANYGYTF
CDR3nt: TGTGCCAGCACCCCACGCGCAAACTATGGCTACACCTTC

v_gene: TRBV5-4
d_gene: NA
abundance: NA
j_gene: TRBJ2-1
CDR3aa: CASSFARGRGSLGQFF
CDR3nt: TGTGCCAGCAGCTTTGCTCGGGGCAGGGGTTCCCTCGGGCAGTTCTTC

v_gene: TRBV10-3
d_gene: TRBD1
abundance: NA
j_gene: TRBJ2-7
CDR3aa: CAIQGESYEQYF
CDR3nt: TGTGCCATCCAGGGGGAATCCTACGAGCAGTACTTC

v_gene: TRBV5-8
d_gene: TRBD2
abundance: NA
j_gene: TRBJ2-3
CDR3aa: CASSLAGTSGPDTQYF
CDR3nt: TGTGCCAGCAGCTTGGCCGGGACTAGCGGGCCAGATACGCAGTATTTT

v_gene: TRBV3-1/TRBV3-2
d_gene: NA
abundance: NA
j_gene: TRBJ1-1
CDR3aa: CASSPTWTANTEAFF
CDR3nt: TGTGCCAGCAGCCCAACCTGGACGGCGAACACTGAAGCTTTCTTT

v_gene: TRBV5-6
d_gene: NA
abundance: NA
j_gene: TRBJ2-7
CDR3aa: CASSLTQGGEYEQYF
CDR3nt: TGTGCCAGCAGCTTGACACAGGGAGGCGAGTACGAGCAGTACTTC

v_gene: TRBV7-2
d_gene: NA
abundance: once
j_gene: TRBJ2-2
CDR3aa: CASMGGSRTGELFF
CDR3nt: TGTGCCAGCATGGGGGGCAGTAGGACCGGGGAGCTGTTTTTT

v_gene: TRBV7-2
d_gene: TRBD2
abundance: once
j_gene: TRBJ2-2
CDR3aa: CASSPLAGALTGELFF
CDR3nt: TGTGCCAGCAGCCCCCTAGCGGGGGCCCTCACCGGGGAGCTGTTTTTT

v_gene: TRBV28
d_gene: TRBD2
abundance: NA
j_gene: TRBJ2-7
CDR3aa: CASRYSGTSYEQYF
CDR3nt: TGTGCCAGCAGATATAGCGGGACCTCCTACGAGCAGTACTTC

v_gene: TRBV7-2
d_gene: NA
abundance: NA
j_gene: TRBJ1-2
CDR3aa: CASSPAGPSNRGYTF
CDR3nt: TGTGCCAGCAGCCCCGCGGGACCCTCGAATCGTGGCTACACCTTC

v_gene: TRBV5-1
d_gene: NA
abundance: NA
j_gene: TRBJ1-2
CDR3aa: CASSLGEEGYGYTF
CDR3nt: TGCGCCAGCAGTTTAGGGGAGGAGGGCTATGGCTACACCTTC

v_gene: TRBV19
d_gene: TRBD2
abundance: NA
j_gene: TRBJ2-7
CDR3aa: CASSLASGSYEQYF
CDR3nt: TGTGCCAGTAGTTTGGCTAGCGGCTCCTACGAGCAGTACTTC

v_gene: TRBV5-6
d_gene: TRBD1
abundance: NA
j_gene: TRBJ2-7
CDR3aa: CASSAGQGWSSTYEQYF
CDR3nt: TGTGCCAGCAGCGCGGGACAGGGATGGTCTTCTACGTACGAGCAGTACTTC

v_gene: TRBV6-5
d_gene: NA
abundance: NA
j_gene: TRBJ1-6
CDR3aa: CASSYEEANSPLHF
CDR3nt: TGTGCCAGCAGTTACGAGGAGGCCAATTCACCCCTCCACTTT

v_gene: TRBV6-5
d_gene: NA
abundance: NA
j_gene: TRBJ1-6
CDR3aa: CASSPGTDNSPLHF
CDR3nt: TGTGCCAGCAGCCCGGGGACCGATAATTCACCCCTCCACTTT

v_gene: TRBV4-1
d_gene: NA
abundance: NA
j_gene: TRBJ1-1
CDR3aa: CASSWGGAVTEAFF
CDR3nt: TGCGCCAGCAGTTGGGGGGGCGCGGTCACTGAAGCTTTCTTT

v_gene: TRBV28
d_gene: NA
abundance: NA
j_gene: TRBJ1-2
CDR3aa: CASIAARGLHGYTF
CDR3nt: TGTGCCAGCATTGCGGCCAGGGGCCTTCATGGCTACACCTTC

v_gene: TRBV6-1
d_gene: NA
abundance: NA
j_gene: TRBJ2-1
CDR3aa: CASSEPAFEQFF
CDR3nt: TGTGCCAGCAGTGAACCAGCTTTTGAGCAGTTCTTC

v_gene: TRBV5-1
d_gene: TRBD1
abundance: NA
j_gene: TRBJ2-1
CDR3aa: CASRQGEAYNEQFF
CDR3nt: TGCGCCAGCCGACAGGGGGAGGCCTACAATGAGCAGTTCTTC

v_gene: TRBV19
d_gene: NA
abundance: NA
j_gene: TRBJ1-2
CDR3aa: CASTGGHDYGYTF
CDR3nt: TGTGCCAGTACGGGGGGGCATGACTATGGCTACACCTTC

v_gene: TRBV11-3
d_gene: NA
abundance: NA
j_gene: TRBJ2-7
CDR3aa: CASSARLTYEQYF
CDR3nt: TGTGCCAGCAGCGCCCGACTTACCTACGAGCAGTACTTC

v_gene: TRBV11-2
d_gene: NA
abundance: NA
j_gene: TRBJ1-6
CDR3aa: CASSPQDSNYSPLHF
CDR3nt: TGTGCCAGCAGCCCCCAGGACAGTAATTATTCACCCCTCCACTTT

v_gene: TRBV6-5
d_gene: NA
abundance: once
j_gene: TRBJ2-7
CDR3aa: CASSYLEGTPYEQYF
CDR3nt: TGTGCCAGCAGTTACCTCGAGGGGACCCCCTACGAGCAGTACTTC

v_gene: TRBV9
d_gene: TRBD1
abundance: NA
j_gene: TRBJ1-3
CDR3aa: CASSATDREVNTIYF
CDR3nt: TGTGCCAGCAGCGCAACGGACAGGGAGGTGAACACCATATATTTT

v_gene: TRBV28
d_gene: NA
abundance: NA
j_gene: TRBJ2-6
CDR3aa: CASSSGRHSGANVLTF
CDR3nt: TGTGCCAGCAGTTCCGGACGCCACTCTGGGGCCAACGTCCTGACTTTC

v_gene: TRBV5-1
d_gene: TRBD1
abundance: NA
j_gene: TRBJ1-2
CDR3aa: CASSLASGGKDGYTF
CDR3nt: TGCGCCAGCAGCTTAGCGTCAGGGGGCAAGGATGGCTACACCTTC

v_gene: TRBV27
d_gene: NA
abundance: NA
j_gene: TRBJ1-5
CDR3aa: CASSSYSNQPQHF
CDR3nt: TGTGCCAGCAGTTCCTACAGCAATCAGCCCCAGCATTTT

v_gene: TRBV4-1
d_gene: NA
abundance: once
j_gene: TRBJ1-2
CDR3aa: CASSQDGMSNYGYTF
CDR3nt: TGCGCCAGCAGCCAAGACGGAATGAGCAACTATGGCTACACCTTC

v_gene: TRBV5-8
d_gene: TRBD1
abundance: once
j_gene: TRBJ1-5
CDR3aa: CASSLVTRTGSNQPQHF
CDR3nt: TGTGCCAGCAGCTTGGTTACCAGGACAGGGAGCAATCAGCCCCAGCATTTT

v_gene: TRBV7-2
d_gene: TRBD1
abundance: NA
j_gene: TRBJ1-3
CDR3aa: CASSSLGTASGNTIYF
CDR3nt: TGTGCCAGCAGCTCACTTGGGACAGCCTCTGGAAACACCATATATTTT

v_gene: TRBV3-1/TRBV3-2
d_gene: NA
abundance: once
j_gene: TRBJ1-2
CDR3aa: CASSHPLGAGGYTF
CDR3nt: TGTGCCAGCAGCCACCCCCTGGGGGCAGGTGGCTACACCTTC

v_gene: TRBV6-1
d_gene: NA
abundance: NA
j_gene: TRBJ1-6
CDR3aa: CASSETTKPDSPLHF
CDR3nt: TGTGCCAGCAGTGAAACGACTAAACCGGATTCACCCCTCCACTTT

v_gene: TRBV14
d_gene: NA
abundance: NA
j_gene: TRBJ2-1
CDR3aa: CASSQDLGNNEQFF
CDR3nt: TGTGCCAGCAGCCAAGATTTGGGGAACAATGAGCAGTTCTTC

v_gene: TRBV7-2
d_gene: NA
abundance: NA
j_gene: TRBJ2-7
CDR3aa: CASSLSRTVSYEQYF
CDR3nt: TGTGCCAGCAGCTTATCCAGGACAGTCTCCTACGAGCAGTACTTC

v_gene: TRBV5-1
d_gene: NA
abundance: NA
j_gene: TRBJ1-5
CDR3aa: CASTWGPDGPQHF
CDR3nt: TGCGCCAGCACGTGGGGGCCAGATGGGCCCCAGCATTTT

v_gene: TRBV6-6
d_gene: NA
abundance: NA
j_gene: TRBJ1-2
CDR3aa: CASSSVPWIGEYGYTF
CDR3nt: TGTGCCAGCAGTTCCGTCCCTTGGATTGGGGAATATGGCTACACCTTC

v_gene: TRBV5-6
d_gene: NA
abundance: NA
j_gene: TRBJ1-1
CDR3aa: CASRRGGNTEAFF
CDR3nt: TGTGCCAGCAGGCGAGGCGGGAACACTGAAGCTTTCTTT

v_gene: TRBV6-5
d_gene: TRBD1
abundance: NA
j_gene: TRBJ2-5
CDR3aa: CASSPDRAQETQYF
CDR3nt: TGTGCCAGCAGCCCGGACAGGGCCCAAGAGACCCAGTACTTC

v_gene: TRBV19
d_gene: NA
abundance: NA
j_gene: TRBJ2-5
CDR3aa: CASSMYQETQYF
CDR3nt: TGTGCCAGTTCTATGTACCAAGAGACCCAGTACTTC

v_gene: TRBV6-2/TRBV6-3
d_gene: NA
abundance: NA
j_gene: TRBJ2-7
CDR3aa: CASSYTRSSYEQYF
CDR3nt: TGTGCCAGCAGTTACACCAGGAGCTCCTACGAGCAGTACTTC

v_gene: TRBV6-2/TRBV6-3
d_gene: NA
abundance: NA
j_gene: TRBJ2-7
CDR3aa: CASSYGGALYEQYF
CDR3nt: TGTGCCAGCAGTTACGGCGGCGCCCTATACGAGCAGTACTTC

v_gene: TRBV12-5
d_gene: NA
abundance: few
j_gene: TRBJ2-1
CDR3aa: CASQVYLINEQFF
CDR3nt: TGTGCTAGTCAAGTGTATCTTATCAATGAGCAGTTCTTC